A selection of T cell receptor beta chains follows, all from one sample in a study of beta chain features in type 1 diabetes. Sequencing was performed with immunoSEQ multiplex PCR; in TCRdb, only in-frame clones are kept and a portion is missing. This sample has roughly 300,000 clones; roughly 8% occur once, and the top ten carry less than 0.45%. Sequencing used central memory CD4+ T cells from blood. These receptors all stem from a woman under 30 in good health. CDR3s include the opening cysteine and the closing phenylalanine or tryptophan. The D gene is left open where the match is weak. Some rows have no size entry. The others give once, few or many, or a class for an expanded clone.

V: TRBV28
D: NA
size: few
J: TRBJ2-2
DNA: TGTGCCAGCAGACACGGACCCGGGGAGCTGTTTTTT
CDR3: CASRHGPGELFF

V: TRBV10-3
D: TRBD2
size: NA
J: TRBJ2-2
DNA: TGTGCCATCGGATGGGCGGGAGGATTCGGGGAGCTGTTTTTT
CDR3: CAIGWAGGFGELFF

V: TRBV5-6
D: NA
size: NA
J: TRBJ2-5
DNA: TGTGCCAGCAGCCGGTACCAAGAGACCCAGTACTTC
CDR3: CASSRYQETQYF

V: TRBV6-6
D: TRBD1
size: few
J: TRBJ2-2
DNA: TGTGCCAGCAGTTCGGGGACAGGGAACACCGGGGAGCTGTTTTTT
CDR3: CASSSGTGNTGELFF

V: TRBV10-1
D: NA
size: many
J: TRBJ1-2
DNA: TGCGCCAGGAGACGGACAATCTATGGCTACACCTTC
CDR3: CARRRTIYGYTF

V: TRBV2
D: NA
size: few
J: TRBJ2-7
DNA: TGTGCCAGCAGTGAGGTCCCACAGGGTTCCTACGAGCAGTACTTC
CDR3: CASSEVPQGSYEQYF

V: TRBV13
D: TRBD2
size: few
J: TRBJ2-1
DNA: TGTGCCAGCAGCCTTACCGGGAGGCAGTACAATGAGCAGTTCTTC
CDR3: CASSLTGRQYNEQFF

V: TRBV7-2
D: NA
size: few
J: TRBJ2-5
DNA: TGTGCCAGCAGCTTAGTAGGGGGTAGCGAGACCCAGTACTTC
CDR3: CASSLVGGSETQYF

V: TRBV27
D: NA
size: few
J: TRBJ1-5
DNA: TGTGCCAGCAGTCCCCTTTTGCGAGGGATCCAGCCCCAGCATTTT
CDR3: CASSPLLRGIQPQHF

V: TRBV6-6
D: NA
size: few
J: TRBJ2-7
DNA: TGTGCCAGCAGTCCTACCTCTCCGAGCGAGCAGTACTTC
CDR3: CASSPTSPSEQYF

V: TRBV7-3
D: NA
size: NA
J: TRBJ2-3
DNA: TGTGCCAGCAGCCCGGCGGGGGATACGCAGTATTTT
CDR3: CASSPAGDTQYF